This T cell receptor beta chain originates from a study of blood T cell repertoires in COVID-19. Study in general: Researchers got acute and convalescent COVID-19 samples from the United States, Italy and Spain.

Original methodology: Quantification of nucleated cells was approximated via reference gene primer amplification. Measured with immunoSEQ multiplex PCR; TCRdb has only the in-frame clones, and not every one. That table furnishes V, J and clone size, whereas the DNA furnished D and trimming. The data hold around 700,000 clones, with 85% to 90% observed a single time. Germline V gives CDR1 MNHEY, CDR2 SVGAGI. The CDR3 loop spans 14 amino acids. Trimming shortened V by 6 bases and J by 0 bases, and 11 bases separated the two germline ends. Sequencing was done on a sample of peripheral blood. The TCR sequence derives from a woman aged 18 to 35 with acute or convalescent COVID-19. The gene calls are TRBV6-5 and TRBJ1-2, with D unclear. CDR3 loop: CASRMSTANYGYTF. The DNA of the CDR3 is TGTGCCAGCAGGATGAGTACGGCTAACTATGGCTACACCTTC.